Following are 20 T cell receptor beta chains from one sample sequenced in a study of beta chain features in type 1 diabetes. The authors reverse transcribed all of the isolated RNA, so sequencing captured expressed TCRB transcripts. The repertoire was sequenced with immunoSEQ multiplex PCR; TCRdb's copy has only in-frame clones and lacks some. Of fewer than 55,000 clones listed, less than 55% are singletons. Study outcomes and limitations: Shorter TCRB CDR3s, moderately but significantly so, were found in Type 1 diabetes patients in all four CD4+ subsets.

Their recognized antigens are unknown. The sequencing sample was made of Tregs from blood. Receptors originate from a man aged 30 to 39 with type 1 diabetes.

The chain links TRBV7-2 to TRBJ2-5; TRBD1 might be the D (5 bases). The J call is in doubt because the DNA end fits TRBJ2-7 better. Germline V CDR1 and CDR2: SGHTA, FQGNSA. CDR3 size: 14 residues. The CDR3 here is CASSLSGPLREQYF. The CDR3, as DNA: TGTGCCAGCAGCTTATCAGGGCCCCTTCGCGAGCAGTACTTC.

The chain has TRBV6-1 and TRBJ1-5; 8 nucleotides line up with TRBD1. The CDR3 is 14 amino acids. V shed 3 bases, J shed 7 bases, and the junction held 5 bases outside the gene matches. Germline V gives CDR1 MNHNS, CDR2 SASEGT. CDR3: CASSDTGGWQPQHF. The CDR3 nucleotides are TGTGCCAGCAGTGATACAGGGGGTTGGCAGCCCCAGCATTTT.

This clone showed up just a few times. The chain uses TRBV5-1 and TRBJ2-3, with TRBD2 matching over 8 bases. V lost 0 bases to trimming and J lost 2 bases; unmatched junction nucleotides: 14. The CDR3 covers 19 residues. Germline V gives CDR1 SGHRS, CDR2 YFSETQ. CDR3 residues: CASSLEELGAGGSTDTQYF. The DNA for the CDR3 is TGCGCCAGCAGCTTGGAAGAGTTGGGGGCGGGAGGATCCACAGATACGCAGTATTTT.

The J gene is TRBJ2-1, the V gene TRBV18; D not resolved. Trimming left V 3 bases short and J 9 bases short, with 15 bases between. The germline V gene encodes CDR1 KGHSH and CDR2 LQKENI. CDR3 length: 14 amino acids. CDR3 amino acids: CASSPATRYGEQFF. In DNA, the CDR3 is TGTGCCAGCTCACCCGCGACGAGGTACGGTGAGCAGTTCTTC.

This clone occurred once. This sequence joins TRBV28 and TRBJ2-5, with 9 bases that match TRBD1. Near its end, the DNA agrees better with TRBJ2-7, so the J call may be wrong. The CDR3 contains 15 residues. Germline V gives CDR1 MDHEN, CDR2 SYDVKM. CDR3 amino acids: CASSDSGTGTYEQYF. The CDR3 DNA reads TGTGCCAGCAGTGATTCCGGGACAGGGACATACGAGCAGTACTTC.

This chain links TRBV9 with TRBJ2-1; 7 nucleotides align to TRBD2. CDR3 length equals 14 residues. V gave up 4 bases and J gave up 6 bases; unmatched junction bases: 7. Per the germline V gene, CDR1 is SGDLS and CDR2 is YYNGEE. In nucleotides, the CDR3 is TGTGCCAGCAGCAAGGGAGGGGTGGTCAATGAGCAGTTCTTC. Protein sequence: CASSKGGVVNEQFF.

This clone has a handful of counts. The CDR3 DNA is TGTGCCAGCAGCTTAGGTCAGGGCCAAGAGACCCAGTACTTC. It codes for CASSLGQGQETQYF. The chain employs TRBV7-9 and TRBJ2-5; tentative D call: TRBD1 (5 bases). The CDR3 sequence is 14 residues long. Trimming took off 1 base at V and 1 base at J, with 7 bases between the two ends. Germline values: CDR1 SEHNR, CDR2 FQNEAQ (reference sequence).

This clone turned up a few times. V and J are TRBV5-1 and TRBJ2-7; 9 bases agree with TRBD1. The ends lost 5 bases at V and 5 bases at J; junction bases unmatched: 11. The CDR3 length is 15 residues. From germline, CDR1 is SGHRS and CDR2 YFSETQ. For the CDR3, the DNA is TGCGCCAGCAGGGACACCGGGACAGGGCTCAACGAGCAGTACTTC. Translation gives CASRDTGTGLNEQYF.

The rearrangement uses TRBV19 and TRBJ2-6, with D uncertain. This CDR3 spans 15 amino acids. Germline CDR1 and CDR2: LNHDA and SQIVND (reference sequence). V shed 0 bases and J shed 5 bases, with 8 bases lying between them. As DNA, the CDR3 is TGTGCCAGTAGTATAGATCACTTGAGGGCCAACGTCCTGACTTTC. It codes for CASSIDHLRANVLTF.

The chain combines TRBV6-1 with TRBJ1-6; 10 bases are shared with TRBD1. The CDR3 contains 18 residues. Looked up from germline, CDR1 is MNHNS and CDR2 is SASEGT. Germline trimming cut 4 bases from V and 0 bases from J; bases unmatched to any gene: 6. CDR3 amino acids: CASSGGQGVSSYNSPLHF. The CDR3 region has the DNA TGTGCCAGCAGTGGTGGACAGGGGGTGAGCTCCTATAATTCACCCCTCCACTTT.

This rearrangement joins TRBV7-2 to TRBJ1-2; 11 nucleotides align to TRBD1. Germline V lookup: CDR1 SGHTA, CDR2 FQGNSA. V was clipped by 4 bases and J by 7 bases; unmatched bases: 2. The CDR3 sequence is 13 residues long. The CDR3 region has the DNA TGTGCCAGCAGCTCCGGGACAGGGGGTGGCTACACCTTC. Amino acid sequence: CASSSGTGGGYTF.

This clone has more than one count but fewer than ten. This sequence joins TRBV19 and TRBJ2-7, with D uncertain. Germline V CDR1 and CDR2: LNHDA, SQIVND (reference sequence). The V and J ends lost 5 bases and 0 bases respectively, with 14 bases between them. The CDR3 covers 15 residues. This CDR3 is CASSRSMSRSYEQYF. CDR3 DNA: TGTGCCAGTAGTCGTAGTATGTCCCGCTCCTACGAGCAGTACTTC. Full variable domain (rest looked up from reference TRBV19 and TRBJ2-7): DGGITQSPKYLFRKEGQNVTLSCEQNLNHDAMYWYRQDPGQGLRLIYYSQIVNDFQKGDIAEGYSVSREKKESFPLTVTSAQKNPTAFYLCASSRSMSRSYEQYFGPGTRLTVT.

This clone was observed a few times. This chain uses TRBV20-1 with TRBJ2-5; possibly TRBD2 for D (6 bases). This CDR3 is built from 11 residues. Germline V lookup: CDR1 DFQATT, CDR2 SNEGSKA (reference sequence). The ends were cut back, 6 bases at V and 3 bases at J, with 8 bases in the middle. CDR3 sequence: CSATGEETQYF. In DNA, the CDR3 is TGCAGTGCGACGGGGGAAGAGACCCAGTACTTC.

The DNA of the CDR3 is TGTGCCAGCAGCCAAGCCGGAACAGGGGGCTTTGGAGCTTTCTTT. This translates into CASSQAGTGGFGAFF. The V call is TRBV4-2, the J call TRBJ1-1, with 9 bases that match TRBD1. The V gene end was trimmed by 1 base and the J gene end by 10 bases; junction bases not matched to a gene: 10. CDR1 and CDR2 (germline): LGHNA, YNFKEQ. The CDR3 consists of 15 residues.

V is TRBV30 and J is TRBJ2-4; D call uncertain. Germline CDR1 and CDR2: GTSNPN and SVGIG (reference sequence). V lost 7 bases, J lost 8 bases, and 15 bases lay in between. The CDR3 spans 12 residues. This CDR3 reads CASLGGSDIQYF. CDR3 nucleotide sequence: TGTGCCTCGCTAGGTGGTTCAGACATTCAGTACTTC.

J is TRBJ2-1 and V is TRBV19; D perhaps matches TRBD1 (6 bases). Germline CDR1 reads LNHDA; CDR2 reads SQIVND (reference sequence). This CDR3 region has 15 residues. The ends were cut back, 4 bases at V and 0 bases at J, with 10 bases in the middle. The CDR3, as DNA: TGTGCCAGTAGTACCTCAGGGGACTCCTACAATGAGCAGTTCTTC. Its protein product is CASSTSGDSYNEQFF.

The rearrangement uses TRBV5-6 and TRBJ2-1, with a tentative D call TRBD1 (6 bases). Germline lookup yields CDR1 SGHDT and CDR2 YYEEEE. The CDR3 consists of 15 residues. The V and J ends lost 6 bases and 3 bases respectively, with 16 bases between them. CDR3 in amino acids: CASTPRGTYYNEQFF. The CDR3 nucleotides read TGTGCCAGCACCCCTAGGGGGACCTACTACAATGAGCAGTTCTTC.

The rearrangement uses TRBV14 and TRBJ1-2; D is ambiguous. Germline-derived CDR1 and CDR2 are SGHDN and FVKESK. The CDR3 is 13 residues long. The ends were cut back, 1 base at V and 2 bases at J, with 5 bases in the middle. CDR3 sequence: CASSQGLNYGYTF. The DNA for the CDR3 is TGTGCCAGCAGCCAAGGGCTGAACTATGGCTACACCTTC.

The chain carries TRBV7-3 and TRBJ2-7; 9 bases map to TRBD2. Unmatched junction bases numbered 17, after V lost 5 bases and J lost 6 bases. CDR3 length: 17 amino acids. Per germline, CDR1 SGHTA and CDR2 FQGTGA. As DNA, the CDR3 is TGTGCCAGCAGCGGGCGGGACCGGGCGGGAGGGCCTGGCGAGCAGTACTTC. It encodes CASSGRDRAGGPGEQYF.

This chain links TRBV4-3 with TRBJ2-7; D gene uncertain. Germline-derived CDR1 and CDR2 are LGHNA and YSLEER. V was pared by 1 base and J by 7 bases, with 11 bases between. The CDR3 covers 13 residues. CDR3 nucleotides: TGCGCCAGCAGCCAAGCTCAGTACGCAGAGCAGTACTTC. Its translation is CASSQAQYAEQYF.